These 19 T cell receptor beta chains share one sample of origin, sequenced in a study of blood T cell repertoires in COVID-19. Some clones are missing from TCRdb's copy, which holds only in-frame ones; the method was immunoSEQ multiplex PCR. The data show 220,000 or so clones, roughly 80% seen once. The sequenced sample consisted of peripheral blood. The receptors come from a woman in her fifties or sixties who had recovered from COVID-19.

V and J are TRBV4-1 and TRBJ1-1, with 9 bases fitting TRBD1. CDR1 and CDR2 (germline): MGHRA, YSYEKL. V shed 2 bases and J 12 bases; nucleotides not matched to a gene: 13. This CDR3 has 15 residues. This CDR3 is CASSQMDRGLGRSFF. As DNA, the CDR3 is TGCGCCAGCAGCCAAATGGACAGGGGACTTGGTAGATCTTTCTTT.

V gene TRBV11-2 combines with J gene TRBJ1-1; TRBD1 might be the D (6 bases). CDR3 length equals 14 residues. CDR1 SGHAT and CDR2 FQNNGV come from the germline V gene. V gave up 1 base and J gave up 4 bases, with 10 bases separating them. In DNA form, the CDR3 reads TGTGCCAGCAGCTTAGGGGGGCTGGGCACTGAAGCTTTCTTT. The encoded protein is CASSLGGLGTEAFF.

CDR3: CASSYRAGGDYNEQFF. CDR3 sequence (DNA): TGTGCCAGCAGTTACAGGGCGGGGGGTGACTACAATGAGCAGTTCTTC. The gene calls are TRBV6-5 and TRBJ2-1, with 8 bases fitting TRBD2. The V segment lost 2 bases and the J segment 3 bases; nucleotides outside the gene matches: 6. Germline CDR1 and CDR2: MNHEY and SVGAGI. The CDR3 extends over 16 amino acids.

The genes are TRBV5-4 and TRBJ2-7, with TRBD2 identical over 9 bases. CDR1 is SGHNT, CDR2 YYREEE, per germline (reference sequence). Trimming cost V 3 bases and J 4 bases; bases outside gene matches: 8. This CDR3 has 15 amino acids. CDR3 loop: CASSSRQAGGYEQYF. The CDR3 nucleotides are TGTGCCAGCAGCTCCCGCCAAGCGGGGGGATACGAGCAGTACTTC.

The chain links TRBV30 to TRBJ2-2; 7 bases are shared with TRBD1. The J segment lost 6 bases and the V segment lost 2 bases, leaving 6 bases of the junction unmatched. Germline V gene sequence: CDR1 GTSNPN, CDR2 SVGIG (reference sequence). The CDR3 has 14 amino acids. CDR3 DNA: TGTGCCTGGAGTACCGGGACAGTCCCCGGGGAGCTGTTTTTT. Its protein is CAWSTGTVPGELFF. The full variable domain, its missing parts supplied by reference TRBV30 and TRBJ2-2, is SQTIHQWPATLVQPVGSPLSLECTVEGTSNPNLYWYRQAAGRGLQLLFYSVGIGQISSEVPQNLSASRPQDRQFILSSKKLLLSDSGFYLCAWSTGTVPGELFFGEGSRLTVL.

The chain is built from TRBV7-9 and TRBJ2-7; a possible D gene is TRBD1 (6 bases). The CDR3 sequence is 13 residues long. Trimming pared 5 bases from V and 6 bases from J, leaving 14 bases between. The germline V gene has CDR1 SEHNR and CDR2 FQNEAQ (reference sequence). The CDR3 region is CASSIQGISEQYF. CDR3 DNA sequence: TGTGCCAGCAGCATACAGGGTATCAGCGAGCAGTACTTC.

This clone was observed a single time. The chain joins TRBV6-5 to TRBJ2-7; tentatively, D is TRBD1 (8 bases). This CDR3 has 13 amino acids. Trimming shortened V by 6 bases and J by 6 bases, and 15 bases separated the two germline ends. Germline lookup yields CDR1 MNHEY and CDR2 SVGAGI. The CDR3 reads CASRRTGRGEQYF. CDR3 nucleotide sequence: TGTGCCAGCAGGAGGACAGGGAGGGGCGAGCAGTACTTC.

The rearrangement uses TRBV10-3 and TRBJ2-1, with 16 bases identical to TRBD2. In germline, CDR1 is ENHRY, CDR2 SYGVKD. Trimming took 5 bases from V and 4 from J; bases not matched to a gene: 8. This CDR3 has 18 residues. CDR3: CAISSGTSGGAGYNEQFF. The CDR3 DNA follows: TGTGCCATCAGTTCCGGGACTAGCGGGGGGGCGGGATACAATGAGCAGTTCTTC.

Only a few counts were recorded for this clone. The V gene is TRBV6-2 or TRBV6-3, the J gene TRBJ2-7; 10 bases agree with TRBD1. This CDR3 contains 16 residues. Unmatched junction bases numbered 11, after V lost 3 bases and J lost 6 bases. Germline-derived CDR1 and CDR2 are MNHEY and SVGEGT. This CDR3 is CASSYSVGTGDREQYF. DNA of the CDR3: TGTGCCAGCAGTTATTCAGTGGGGACAGGGGACCGCGAGCAGTACTTC.

This clone occurred a few times. This chain links TRBV25-1 with TRBJ1-2; D remains ambiguous. This CDR3 region has 12 residues. The V gene's germline CDR1 is MGHDK and CDR2 SYGVNS. V was pared by 3 bases and J by 8 bases, with 10 bases between. This chain's CDR3 is CASSERETGYTF. CDR3 DNA: TGTGCCAGCAGTGAGAGGGAGACAGGCTACACCTTC.

In the case of this clone: Additional DNA sequences in this sample encode the identical CDR3. This chain connects TRBV3-1 (or the pseudogene TRBV3-2) to TRBJ1-1, with D maybe TRBD1 (5 bases). CDR3 size: 13 residues. Trimming took 1 base from V and 7 from J, leaving 10 bases between them. CDR1 is LGHDT and CDR2 is YNNKEL in the germline V gene (reference sequence). CDR3 coding DNA: TGTGCCAGCAGCCAAGGGCAGGGCAGTGAAGCTTTCTTT. This encodes CASSQGQGSEAFF.

To note about this clone: The junction departs from the called germline gene at one end, perhaps through a read error. CDR3 protein: CASSLSRQGLYGYTF. CDR3 DNA sequence: TGTGCTAGCAGCTTAAGTAGGCAGGGGCTTTATGGCTACACCTTC. The genes are TRBV7-7 and TRBJ1-2, with D tentatively TRBD1 (6 bases). The CDR3 is made up of 15 amino acids. CDR1 SSHAT and CDR2 FNYEAQ come from the germline V gene (reference sequence).

This clone was recorded only once. This chain joins TRBV6-5 and TRBJ2-5, with 7 bases fitting TRBD1. V lost 6 bases and J lost 3; bases outside the gene matches: 4. Germline V lookup: CDR1 MNHEY, CDR2 SVGAGI. This CDR3 has 13 residues. The CDR3 DNA sequence: TGTGCCAGCAGGGGGACAGCTGAAGAGACCCAGTACTTC. Translating it yields CASRGTAEETQYF.

This sequence joins TRBV6-2 or TRBV6-3 and TRBJ1-5; D uncertain. This CDR3 is built from 13 residues. Trimming took 2 bases from V and 5 from J, leaving 7 bases between them. The germline gives CDR1 MNHEY, CDR2 SVGEGT. The CDR3 DNA reads as TGTGCCAGCAGTTACGTGACACATCAGCCCCAGCATTTT. This codes for CASSYVTHQPQHF.

Details on this clone: Within the sample, other DNA sequences also encode this same CDR3. V usage is TRBV30 and J usage is TRBJ1-5, with a tentative D call TRBD1 (5 bases). Germline CDR1 reads GTSNPN; CDR2 reads SVGIG (reference sequence). Between the trimmed V and J ends, which lost 2 bases and 4 bases, there was a span of 9 bases. The CDR3 is made up of 13 amino acids. In DNA, the CDR3 is TGTGCCTGGAGTCCGGGGGGGAATCAGCCCCAGCATTTT. This gives the protein CAWSPGGNQPQHF.

The gene calls are TRBV16 and TRBJ2-1; unclear D gene. Germline values: CDR1 KGHSY, CDR2 FQNENV. With 7 bases removed from V and 6 bases from J, the gap between germline ends came to 13 bases. The CDR3 is made up of 13 amino acids. The CDR3 DNA reads as TGTGCCAGCACCTCAAACCTAGGCAATGAGCAGTTCTTC. Its translation: CASTSNLGNEQFF.

The CDR3 loop is CASSSFGASGGIYNEQFF. The CDR3 region has the DNA TGTGCCAGCAGCTCCTTCGGAGCTAGCGGGGGGATCTACAATGAGCAGTTCTTC. The rearrangement links TRBV7-9 to TRBJ2-1, with TRBD2 matching 11 bases. This CDR3 region has 18 residues. Germline trimming cut 4 bases from V and 3 bases from J; bases unmatched to any gene: 11. CDR1 and CDR2 from the germline V gene are SEHNR and FQNEAQ (reference sequence). The full variable domain, in which reference TRBV7-9 and TRBJ2-1 provide the parts outside the CDR3, is DTGVSQNPRHKITKRGQNVTFRCDPISEHNRLYWYRQTLGQGPEFLTYFQNEAQLEKSRLLSDRFSAERPKGSFSTLEIQRTEQGDSAMYLCASSSFGASGGIYNEQFFGPGTRLTVL.

The V call is TRBV5-1, the J call TRBJ2-3; TRBD2 is a possible D gene (6 bases). The CDR3 runs 15 residues. In germline, CDR1 is SGHRS, CDR2 YFSETQ. V lost 0 bases and J lost 1, with 9 bases in between. The CDR3 loop is CASSLGGGGTDTQYF. The CDR3 bases are TGCGCCAGCAGCTTGGGTGGCGGGGGCACAGATACGCAGTATTTT.

The chain has TRBV20-1 and TRBJ2-5; 10 nucleotides agree with TRBD2. Germline trimming cut 3 bases from V and 5 bases from J; bases unmatched to any gene: 6. CDR1 and CDR2 (germline): DFQATT, SNEGSKA (reference sequence). This CDR3 contains 14 residues. DNA of the CDR3: TGCAGTGCTAGTATCCTAGCGGGGGTGGAGACCCAGTACTTC. Residues: CSASILAGVETQYF.